The 22 T cell receptor beta chains below were found in one sample sequenced in a study of T cell responses to AZD1222 COVID-19 vaccine. Here immunoSEQ multiplex PCR was the method, and the copy in TCRdb shows in-frame clones only, minus some. The sample has about 160,000 clones, about 89% seen once. The source was peripheral blood, collected on day 0 of AZD1222 vaccination. Receptors originate from an adult in good health.

This chain uses TRBV4-3 with TRBJ1-2; no clear D gene. Germline-derived CDR1 and CDR2 are LGHNA and YSLEER. The CDR3 contains 15 residues. V was shortened by 1 base and J by 3 bases, with 12 bases between the two germline ends. This CDR3 reads CASSQVSRGDYGYTF. The DNA of the CDR3 is TGCGCCAGCAGCCAAGTCTCTCGCGGGGACTATGGCTACACCTTC.

This rearrangement joins TRBV6-5 to TRBJ1-6, with D maybe TRBD1 (5 bases). V shed 11 bases and J shed 3 bases, with 11 bases lying between them. This CDR3 comprises 13 residues. CDR1 and CDR2 (germline): MNHEY, SVGAGI. The CDR3 reads CAATGYYNSPLHF. The CDR3 region has the DNA TGTGCCGCCACAGGATACTATAATTCACCCCTCCACTTT.

V is TRBV11-3 and J is TRBJ1-1; possible D gene TRBD1, 6 bases. The CDR3 runs 14 residues. Germline-derived CDR1 and CDR2 are SGHNT and YENEEA. V lost 5 bases, J lost 6 bases, and 16 bases lay in between. The CDR3 DNA reads as TGTGCCAGCAGCCCCGGGACAAAGGTCCCTGAAGCTTTCTTT. It yields the protein CASSPGTKVPEAFF.

The V gene is TRBV27, the J gene TRBJ2-7; D may be TRBD2 (5 bases). Germline V gives CDR1 MNHEY, CDR2 SMNVEV (reference sequence). The CDR3 loop spans 13 amino acids. V lost 7 bases to trimming and J lost 5 bases, with 15 bases between them. The CDR3 spells CASNRLAGDEQYF. The CDR3 nucleotides are TGTGCCAGCAACCGGCTGGCGGGCGACGAGCAGTACTTC.

This clone has a single count. This sequence joins TRBV7-2 and TRBJ2-3; TRBD1 aligns across 8 bases. CDR1 SGHTA and CDR2 FQGNSA come from the germline V gene. The CDR3 runs to 14 residues. V dropped 5 bases and J dropped 5; count of bases not matched to a gene: 6. CDR3 nucleotide sequence: TGTGCCAGCAGCGACCAGGGGGCAATAGATACGCAGTATTTT. Protein sequence: CASSDQGAIDTQYF. The complete variable domain, with remaining parts taken from reference TRBV7-2 and TRBJ2-3, reads GAGVSQSPSNKVTEKGKDVELRCDPISGHTALYWYRQSLGQGLEFLIYFQGNSAPDKSGLPSDRFSAERTGGSVSTLTIQRTQQEDSAVYLCASSDQGAIDTQYFGPGTRLTVL.

The rearrangement links TRBV11-1 to TRBJ2-1; 13 nucleotides match TRBD2. The trim removed 4 bases at V and 13 bases at J, leaving 13 bases unmatched. The CDR3 loop spans 16 amino acids. Germline V gene lookup returns CDR1 SGHAT and CDR2 FQDESV (reference sequence). CDR3 region: CASSSTPGLAGNEQFF. The CDR3 nucleotides read TGTGCCAGCAGCTCTACCCCGGGACTAGCGGGAAACGAACAGTTCTTC.

For this clone: Different DNA sequences within this sample yield the same CDR3. The chain couples TRBV28 to TRBJ1-2, with D uncertain. The CDR3 spans 11 residues. V dropped 5 bases and J dropped 2 bases, with 3 bases sitting between them. CDR1 is MDHEN, CDR2 SYDVKM, per germline. The CDR3 DNA sequence: TGTGCCAGCAGTGTGAACTATGGCTACACCTTC. Amino acid sequence: CASSVNYGYTF.

The chain is built from TRBV28 and TRBJ1-2, with TRBD1 matching 9 bases. Germline V gene sequence: CDR1 MDHEN, CDR2 SYDVKM. The CDR3 runs to 15 residues. V gave up 8 bases and J gave up 4 bases; unmatched junction bases: 11. In DNA form, the CDR3 reads TGTGCCAGCGGCCAGAGGCAGGGACAGGGCTATGGCTACACCTTC. Its protein product is CASGQRQGQGYGYTF.

The rearrangement uses TRBV18 and TRBJ2-2; the D is unclear. V was trimmed by 1 base and J by 3 bases, leaving 9 bases between them. Looked up from germline, CDR1 is KGHSH and CDR2 is LQKENI. CDR3 size: 15 residues. DNA for the CDR3: TGTGCCAGCTCACCACGGACCCTGGACACCGGGGAGCTGTTTTTT. As protein: CASSPRTLDTGELFF.

The chain links TRBV25-1 to TRBJ2-2, with D perhaps assigned TRBD1 or TRBD2 (5 bases each). Germline V gives CDR1 MGHDK, CDR2 SYGVNS. The CDR3 contains 14 residues. Between the trimmed V and J ends, which lost 8 bases and 0 bases, there was a span of 10 bases. Here the CDR3 DNA reads TGTGCCAGCTCGAGGGGTGCGAACACCGGGGAGCTGTTTTTT. Translated, it gives CASSRGANTGELFF.

The chain uses TRBV11-3 and TRBJ1-1; 7 bases align to TRBD1. In germline, CDR1 is SGHNT, CDR2 YENEEA. Unmatched junction bases numbered 2, after V lost 3 bases and J lost 4 bases. CDR3 length: 13 residues. CDR3 residues: CASSFTGATEAFF. CDR3 bases: TGTGCCAGCAGCTTTACAGGGGCCACTGAAGCTTTCTTT. Complete variable domain (other parts from reference TRBV11-3 and TRBJ1-1): EAGVVQSPRYKIIEKKQPVAFWCNPISGHNTLYWYLQNLGQGPELLIRYENEEAVDDSQLPKDRFSAERLKGVDSTLKIQPAELGDSAVYLCASSFTGATEAFFGQGTRLTVV.

The chain carries TRBV5-6 and TRBJ1-2, with 7 bases identical to TRBD1. After removal of 4 bases from V and 1 base from J, the junction contained 7 bases not matched to a gene. The germline gives CDR1 SGHDT, CDR2 YYEEEE. The CDR3 loop spans 15 amino acids. This CDR3 reads CASSRGNRGNYGYTF. The CDR3 DNA follows: TGTGCCAGCAGCCGCGGGAACAGGGGTAACTATGGCTACACCTTC.

V and J are TRBV12-3 or TRBV12-4 and TRBJ1-2; the D gene is possibly TRBD1 (6 bases). The V and J ends lost 2 bases and 5 bases respectively, with 9 bases between them. The CDR3 sequence is 13 residues long. CDR3 DNA sequence: TGTGCCAGCAGTTTACAGCAGGGGTATGGCTACACCTTC. Translated, it gives CASSLQQGYGYTF.

This rearrangement joins TRBV18 to TRBJ2-5; 12 nucleotides line up with TRBD1. Germline V gene data show CDR1 as KGHSH and CDR2 as LQKENI. The CDR3 extends over 14 amino acids. V shed 3 bases and J 6 bases; nucleotides not matched to a gene: 2. This CDR3 is CASSPWDRGQTQYF. The CDR3 region has the DNA TGTGCCAGCTCACCCTGGGACAGGGGGCAGACCCAGTACTTC. The whole variable domain, remainder taken from reference TRBV18 and TRBJ2-5, is NAGVMQNPRHLVRRRGQEARLRCSPMKGHSHVYWYRQLPEEGLKFMVYLQKENIIDESGMPKERFSAEFPKEGPSILRIQQVVRGDSAAYFCASSPWDRGQTQYFGPGTRLLVL.

The sample holds a few counts of this clone. The chain joins TRBV7-8 to TRBJ1-2; D call uncertain. This CDR3 is built from 13 residues. CDR1 and CDR2 from the germline V gene are SGHVS and FQNEAQ. Trimming took 5 bases from V and 5 from J, leaving 12 bases between them. CDR3 sequence reads: CASSPGFGYGYTF. The CDR3 DNA is TGTGCCAGCAGCCCGGGCTTTGGGTATGGCTACACCTTC.

CDR3 sequence reads: CSVASGSSYNEQFF. The DNA for the CDR3 is TGCAGCGTTGCGTCCGGGAGCTCCTACAATGAGCAGTTCTTC. The chain combines TRBV29-1 with TRBJ2-1; possible D gene TRBD2, 6 bases. Germline V gene data show CDR1 as SQVTM and CDR2 as ANQGSEA. The CDR3 spans 14 residues. V was cut by 4 bases and J by 0 bases, with 10 bases left in between.

CDR3 loop: CASSHTWTGRDYGYTF. Written as DNA, the CDR3 is TGTGCCAGCAGCCATACTTGGACAGGGAGGGACTATGGCTACACCTTC. The chain is built from TRBV9 and TRBJ1-2; 8 positions agree with TRBD1. The CDR3 extends over 16 amino acids. The V gene end was trimmed by 4 bases and the J gene end by 3 bases; junction bases not matched to a gene: 11. Per the germline V gene, CDR1 is SGDLS and CDR2 is YYNGEE.

V gene TRBV19 combines with J gene TRBJ2-1, with D perhaps TRBD2 (5 bases). The CDR3 sequence is 18 residues long. Germline V gene lookup returns CDR1 LNHDA and CDR2 SQIVND (reference sequence). V was clipped by 3 bases and J by 5 bases, with 23 bases between them. This CDR3 reads CASSIKPLAVIPDNEQFF. CDR3 bases: TGTGCCAGTAGTATTAAACCCCTAGCAGTGATACCCGACAATGAGCAGTTCTTC.

The V gene is TRBV18, the J gene TRBJ1-1; D is undetermined. V was pared by 2 bases and J by 0 bases, with 7 bases between. The CDR3 runs 14 residues. Germline V gives CDR1 KGHSH, CDR2 LQKENI. The CDR3 DNA reads TGTGCCAGCTCACCAACTTCGCTGAACACTGAAGCTTTCTTT. This codes for CASSPTSLNTEAFF. The whole variable domain, filled in from reference TRBV18 and TRBJ1-1, reads NAGVMQNPRHLVRRRGQEARLRCSPMKGHSHVYWYRQLPEEGLKFMVYLQKENIIDESGMPKERFSAEFPKEGPSILRIQQVVRGDSAAYFCASSPTSLNTEAFFGQGTRLTVV.

The rearrangement joins TRBV5-6 to TRBJ1-1; 7 bases align to TRBD1. Losses at the gene ends were 4 bases for V and 4 bases for J; bases not matched to a gene: 10. The CDR3 runs 15 residues. Germline-derived CDR1 and CDR2 are SGHDT and YYEEEE. The CDR3 region has the DNA TGTGCCAGCAGCCCTTACGACAGGGTAGCCACTGAAGCTTTCTTT. As protein: CASSPYDRVATEAFF.

This clone was seen more than once but under ten times. The chain has TRBV2 and TRBJ1-1; unclear D gene. This CDR3 is built from 15 residues. V lost 0 bases, J lost 1 base, and 9 bases lay in between. Germline V gives CDR1 SNHLY, CDR2 FYNNEI. The CDR3 sequence is CASSEALLGNTEAFF. CDR3 DNA: TGTGCCAGCAGTGAAGCGCTTCTGGGGAACACTGAAGCTTTCTTT. Drawing the rest from reference TRBV2 and TRBJ1-1, the complete variable domain is EPEVTQTPSHQVTQMGQEVILRCVPISNHLYFYWYRQILGQKVEFLVSFYNNEISEKSEIFDDQFSVERPDGSNFTLKIRSTKLEDSAMYFCASSEALLGNTEAFFGQGTRLTVV.

V gene TRBV4-3 combines with J gene TRBJ1-6; D gene ambiguous. V shed 0 bases and J shed 10 bases, with 7 bases lying between them. The length of the CDR3 is 13 residues. Germline V lookup: CDR1 LGHNA, CDR2 YSLEER. CDR3 sequence (DNA): TGCGCCAGCAGCCAAGAGGGAAGATCACCCCTCCACTTT. Protein product: CASSQEGRSPLHF.